This T cell receptor beta chain was profiled in a study of CD8 T cells in Susac syndrome (dated by TCRdb to about 2019). About the investigation overall: Among the Susac syndrome patients who were sequenced, clinically active disease was present in over 5 and clinical remission was observed in roughly eight. Susac syndrome patients were therapy-naive, on corticosteroids (some also receiving IVIg), or on IVIg alone at blood withdrawal. The study used repertoire sequencing to test whether antigen drove CD8+ T cell activation and differentiation in Susac syndrome. The clonality of the CD8+ T cell repertoire was compared across more than 9 healthy donors, roughly 14 Susac syndrome patients and about 16 multiple sclerosis patients.

Study-wide findings and limitations: In the total CD8+ and CD8+ TEMRA repertoires, over 15 and five Susac-specific public clones, respectively, were identified. Clonal expansion was observed in Susac syndrome CD8+ repertoires, with the highest expansion in CD8+ TEMRA cells and greater expansion in clinically active than in remitting patients. The number of individuals in the TCR sequencing and HLA analysis was recognized as being relatively small.

This clonotype is a singleton in its sample. What antigen it recognizes has not been identified. Base qualities are missing; no much larger clone stands one base away. A read on its own is weak evidence. High-throughput TCR beta sequencing profiled peripheral blood CD8+ and CD4+ T cells from healthy donors, Susac syndrome patients and multiple sclerosis patients. Recently defined diagnostic criteria for definite or probable disease were met by the Susac syndrome patients. CD8+ TEMRA cells were enriched by FACS, while bulk CD8+ and CD4+ T cells were purified by magnetic negative isolation. Blood was drawn into EDTA tubes, processed within 24 hours, and PBMCs were isolated by density gradient centrifugation. PBMCs intended for TCR sequencing were cryopreserved in liquid nitrogen and were subsequently thawed in a 37 degrees C water bath. Purity of sorted or isolated CD4+, CD8+ and CD8+ TEMRA cells was at least 90%.

Based on the germline V gene (reference sequence), the CDR1 and CDR2 sequences are DFQATT and SNEGSKA. From its cysteine to its phenylalanine, the CDR3 spans 16 amino acids. Left in the record is the CDR3 DNA by itself, 48 bases read in frame from the first base. Germline trimming amounts to 0 bases on V and 10 bases on J, with 12 as the count of junction bases outside the gene matches. RNA was extracted with the RNeasy kit and about 0.45 to 1 ug was reverse transcribed using random hexamers. The immunoSEQ multiplex PCR assay, covering 54 Vbeta and 13 Jbeta segments, was used to amplify TCR beta CDR3 regions. Bias from PCR amplification was corrected by using a synthetic template baseline for primer optimization and for computational correction. From the authors' description of their analysis: Reads were annotated to V, D and J genes per IMGT and analyzed with immunoSEQ Analyzer, keeping only productive sequences. Clonality was calculated as one minus the Shannon entropy normalized by log2 of the number of productive unique sequences. For each patient and control, public and private clones were evaluated among the 100 most prevalent clones. Clones were defined as Susac-specific when absent from the healthy and MS cohorts, from roughly 1,100 published viral clones and from other ImmuneACCESS disease sequences. TCRdb passed the public sequencing reads through fastp at Q25 and MiXCR, retaining productive beta sequences. Rows are combined by CDR3 protein, so each entry shows the most common genes and DNA. None of the V and J calls come from the authors' own analysis; TCRdb made them. A total of more than 80,000 distinct CDR3 sequences appear in this sample, roughly 95% of them only once. The top ten constitute 0.41% of the sample.

In this chain, TRBV20-1 is recombined with TRBJ2-1; 10 bases in between match TRBD2. What was sequenced was CD8+ T cells from PBMCs. The TCR sequence derives from a human donor with Susac syndrome. Read as DNA, the sequence is TGCAGTGCTAGAGACTCGAGCGGGGGGGCCAAGGAAGAGCAGTTCTTC. This codes for CSARDSSGGAKEEQFF.